This T cell receptor beta chain was profiled in a study of CD8 T cells in ankylosing spondylitis. Notes on the study in general: Significant enrichment of disease-linked clones was reported in matched ankylosing spondylitis synovial fluid. In reactive arthritis synovial fluid and blood, some motif variants had been reported before.

This clonotype was observed a handful of times. Its antigen remains unknown. Generation of TCR beta libraries employed quantitative 5'-RACE incorporating molecular barcodes. TCRdb used MiXCR to reprocess the 5' RACE reads, holding one entry per CDR3 protein. The sample includes 380,000 or so distinct CDR3 sequences, 20% of them seen just once. Material for sequencing was blood, either unsorted or a sorted T cell fraction (not recorded which). The receptor was isolated from a male donor with ankylosing spondylitis or in good health (not recorded which).

In DNA form, the CDR3 reads TGTGCCAGCAGCCCCGGGACAGAGCAGTTCTTC. This encodes CASSPGTEQFF. The chain links TRBV7-9 to TRBJ2-1; D is possibly TRBD1 (6 bases). V dropped 5 bases and J dropped 10 bases, with 9 bases sitting between them. From germline, CDR1 is SEHNR and CDR2 FQNEAQ (reference sequence). The CDR3 spans 11 residues.